These 15 T cell receptor beta chains originate from one sample sequenced in a study of T cells expressing NK-cell markers. TCRdb re-called the 5' RACE reads and catalogs CDR3 proteins one per entry, DNA excluded. The sample table includes hundreds of thousands of distinct CDR3 sequences. The specimen was blood T cells: a sorted CD56 or NKG2C T cell subset, CD4+ or CD8+ T cells, or bulk PBMC T cells (not recorded which). The receptors were gathered from a woman aged 18-70 years in good health.

The chain has TRBV5-6 and TRBJ2-1; checking the TCRdb D call of TRBD1 is not possible without DNA. Germline CDR1 and CDR2: SGHDT and YYEEEE. This CDR3 has 13 amino acids. The CDR3: CASSSRPGTEQFF.

The chain uses TRBV20-1 and TRBJ1-3. The CDR3 has 11 amino acids. Germline values: CDR1 DFQATT, CDR2 SNEGSKA (reference sequence). The CDR3 sequence: CSANSGNTIYF.

The CDR3 reads CASSQTGATDTQYF. The rearrangement joins TRBV4-1 to TRBJ2-3; no DNA is available, so the TRBD1 call from TCRdb remains unchecked. The CDR3 sequence is 14 residues long. Germline values: CDR1 MGHRA, CDR2 YSYEKL.

The V and J genes are TRBV20-1 and TRBJ2-1; without DNA, the TCRdb call of TRBD1 cannot be checked. This CDR3 contains 12 residues. CDR1 DFQATT and CDR2 SNEGSKA come from the germline V gene (reference sequence). CDR3 loop: CSARGQGHEQFF.

The J gene is TRBJ2-5, the V gene TRBV2; TCRdb designates TRBD2, a call that cannot be tested without DNA. Germline lookup yields CDR1 SNHLY and CDR2 FYNNEI. This CDR3 comprises 13 residues. The CDR3 spells CASGTLRGETQYF.

The chain employs TRBV27 and TRBJ2-3. Germline CDR1 reads MNHEY; CDR2 reads SMNVEV (reference sequence). There are 15 residues in the CDR3. This CDR3 reads CASSYWGSGTDTQYF.

CDR3 region: CATSRRTGLSSGNTIYF. The rearrangement uses TRBV15 and TRBJ1-3; lacking DNA, the TRBD1 call made by TCRdb goes unchecked. The germline gives CDR1 LNHNV, CDR2 YYDKDF (reference sequence). This CDR3 is 17 amino acids long.

This rearrangement joins TRBV5-1 to TRBJ2-7. The V gene's germline CDR1 is SGHRS and CDR2 YFSETQ. The CDR3 is 14 amino acids. The CDR3 spells CASSLGQASYEQYF.

The chain recombines TRBV28 with TRBJ1-6. Germline CDR1 reads MDHEN; CDR2 reads SYDVKM. The CDR3 spans 16 residues. This chain's CDR3 is CASSFGDRSYNSPLHF.

The chain couples TRBV4-3 to TRBJ2-3; the D call from TCRdb, TRBD1, cannot be confirmed without DNA. Germline values: CDR1 LGHNA, CDR2 YSLEER. The CDR3 totals 13 residues. The CDR3 here is CASSAEGGDTQYF.

The J gene is TRBJ2-2, the V gene TRBV11-2; without DNA, the TCRdb call of TRBD1 cannot be checked. Germline CDR1 and CDR2: SGHAT and FQNNGV. CDR3 size: 11 residues. CDR3 residues: CALAGLGELFF.

This chain joins TRBV29-1 and TRBJ2-1; TCRdb designates TRBD1, a call that cannot be tested without DNA. The V gene's germline CDR1 is SQVTM and CDR2 ANQGSEA. The CDR3 covers 13 residues. CDR3 sequence reads: CSVGQGARNEQFF.

V is TRBV12-3 or TRBV12-4 and J is TRBJ2-7; lacking DNA, the TRBD2 call made by TCRdb goes unchecked. The CDR3 has 16 amino acids. This CDR3 reads CASSLRLARGGYEQYF.

The chain joins TRBV7-9 to TRBJ1-5. This CDR3 has 13 amino acids. Germline V gene data show CDR1 as SEHNR and CDR2 as FQNEAQ (reference sequence). The CDR3 spells CASSLSFAQPQHF.

The CDR3 is CASSQDPGLRSDEQFF. V usage is TRBV4-3 and J usage is TRBJ2-1; TCRdb picks TRBD2, but there is no DNA to check that call. The CDR3 runs 16 residues. Germline V lookup: CDR1 LGHNA, CDR2 YSLEER.